This is a list of T cell receptor beta chains from one sample in a study of blood T cell repertoires in COVID-19. The method was immunoSEQ multiplex PCR; TCRdb's version includes in-frame clones alone and lacks a portion of them. Among some 700,000 clones listed, about 87% were seen once. The sample comprised peripheral blood. The receptor set was obtained from a woman between 18 and 30 years old with acute or convalescent COVID-19. Both conserved end residues are part of each CDR3. A D gene is named only where the DNA matches it firmly. Only part of the rows carry a size: once, few, many, or a class if the clone is expanded.

v_gene: TRBV4-2; j_gene: TRBJ2-3; d_gene: .; abundance: .; CDR3aa: CASSQGAGRDTQYF; CDR3nt: TGTGCCAGCAGCCAAGGGGCGGGGAGGGATACGCAGTATTTT
v_gene: TRBV21-1; j_gene: TRBJ1-5; d_gene: .; abundance: .; CDR3aa: CASRDRVLCKSNQPQHF; CDR3nt: TGTGCCAGCAGGGACAGGGTTTTATGTAAAAGCAATCAGCCCCAGCATTTT
v_gene: TRBV23-1; j_gene: TRBJ1-3; d_gene: TRBD1; abundance: .; CDR3aa: CASSHPGTADSGNTIYF; CDR3nt: TGCGCCAGCAGTCACCCCGGGACAGCAGACTCTGGAAACACCATATATTTT
v_gene: TRBV18; j_gene: TRBJ2-1; d_gene: .; abundance: .; CDR3aa: CASSPLAEVNEQFF; CDR3nt: TGTGCCAGCTCACCACTCGCGGAGGTCAATGAGCAGTTCTTC
v_gene: TRBV7-2; j_gene: TRBJ2-5; d_gene: .; abundance: .; CDR3aa: CASSFRQTEETQYF; CDR3nt: TGTGCCAGCAGCTTTAGACAGACAGAAGAGACCCAGTACTTC
v_gene: TRBV9; j_gene: TRBJ1-3; d_gene: TRBD1; abundance: .; CDR3aa: CASSAQGVGSGNTIYF; CDR3nt: TGTGCCAGCAGCGCGCAGGGGGTAGGGAGCGGAAACACCATATATTTT
v_gene: TRBV27; j_gene: TRBJ1-6; d_gene: TRBD1; abundance: .; CDR3aa: CASSLTPTGRNSPLHF; CDR3nt: TGTGCCAGCAGTTTAACACCGACAGGGCGGAATTCACCCCTCCACTTT
v_gene: TRBV20-1; j_gene: TRBJ2-7; d_gene: TRBD1; abundance: once; CDR3aa: CSASSTGGIYEQYF; CDR3nt: TGCAGTGCTAGTTCTACAGGGGGCATCTACGAGCAGTACTTC
v_gene: TRBV6-6; j_gene: TRBJ1-4; d_gene: .; abundance: .; CDR3aa: CAIADESEKLFF; CDR3nt: TGTGCCATCGCGGATGAATCTGAAAAACTGTTTTTT
v_gene: TRBV30; j_gene: TRBJ1-3; d_gene: .; abundance: .; CDR3aa: CAWSVPLESGNTIYF; CDR3nt: TGTGCCTGGAGTGTACCCCTAGAGTCTGGAAACACCATATATTTT
v_gene: TRBV9; j_gene: TRBJ2-2; d_gene: TRBD1; abundance: .; CDR3aa: CASSVGGQGATGELFF; CDR3nt: TGTGCCAGCAGCGTAGGGGGACAGGGGGCGACCGGGGAGCTGTTTTTT
v_gene: TRBV6-5; j_gene: TRBJ1-6; d_gene: .; abundance: .; CDR3aa: CASTPTGSYNSPLHF; CDR3nt: TGTGCCAGCACCCCGACAGGAAGCTATAATTCACCCCTCCACTTT
v_gene: TRBV4-2; j_gene: TRBJ2-3; d_gene: .; abundance: .; CDR3aa: CASSPTLNSYEQYF; CDR3nt: TGTGCCAGCAGCCCTACGCTAAATAGCTATGAGCAGTATTTT
v_gene: TRBV3-1/TRBV3-2; j_gene: TRBJ1-1; d_gene: TRBD1; abundance: .; CDR3aa: CASRHRGTNTEAFF; CDR3nt: TGTGCCAGCAGGCACAGGGGAACGAACACTGAAGCTTTCTTT
v_gene: TRBV6-2/TRBV6-3; j_gene: TRBJ1-5; d_gene: .; abundance: .; CDR3aa: CASSPSIGGSSNQPQHF; CDR3nt: TGTGCCAGCAGTCCCTCCATTGGGGGCAGCAGCAATCAGCCCCAGCATTTT
v_gene: TRBV21-1; j_gene: TRBJ2-7; d_gene: .; abundance: .; CDR3aa: CASSKGTGLSYEQYF; CDR3nt: TGTGCCAGCAGCAAGGGTACAGGTCTATCCTACGAGCAGTACTTC
v_gene: TRBV6-4; j_gene: TRBJ2-2; d_gene: .; abundance: .; CDR3aa: CASSDHDSGELFF; CDR3nt: TGTGCCAGCAGTGATCACGACTCCGGGGAGCTGTTTTTT
v_gene: TRBV6-1; j_gene: TRBJ2-7; d_gene: .; abundance: .; CDR3aa: CASSGFSGFGTYEQYF; CDR3nt: TGTGCCAGCAGTGGTTTTTCGGGGTTCGGGACCTACGAGCAGTACTTC
v_gene: TRBV10-3; j_gene: TRBJ1-5; d_gene: .; abundance: .; CDR3aa: CAIGAGDSNQPQHF; CDR3nt: TGTGCCATCGGCGCAGGCGATAGCAATCAGCCCCAGCATTTT
v_gene: TRBV30; j_gene: TRBJ1-2; d_gene: .; abundance: .; CDR3aa: CAWSLFPRDTNYGYTF; CDR3nt: TGTGCCTGGAGTCTTTTCCCCCGGGACACTAACTATGGCTACACCTTC
v_gene: TRBV6-5; j_gene: TRBJ1-2; d_gene: .; abundance: .; CDR3aa: CASSLGGLYGYTF; CDR3nt: TGTGCCAGCAGCCTCGGCGGTCTATATGGCTACACCTTC
v_gene: TRBV5-4; j_gene: TRBJ2-7; d_gene: TRBD2; abundance: .; CDR3aa: CASSWGGYEQYF; CDR3nt: TGTGCCAGCAGCTGGGGGGGTTACGAGCAGTACTTC
v_gene: TRBV9; j_gene: TRBJ2-2; d_gene: TRBD2; abundance: .; CDR3aa: CASSVGASGGTGELFF; CDR3nt: TGTGCCAGCAGCGTAGGCGCCAGCGGGGGCACCGGGGAGCTGTTTTTT
v_gene: TRBV12-3/TRBV12-4; j_gene: TRBJ1-5; d_gene: .; abundance: once; CDR3aa: CASRSGSQPQHF; CDR3nt: TGTGCCAGCAGATCAGGGTCCCAGCCCCAGCATTTT
v_gene: TRBV3-1/TRBV3-2; j_gene: TRBJ1-1; d_gene: .; abundance: .; CDR3aa: CASSQDRAGETF; CDR3nt: TGTGCCAGCAGCCAAGATAGGGCTGGGGAGACCTTC
v_gene: TRBV18; j_gene: TRBJ2-1; d_gene: .; abundance: .; CDR3aa: CASSPLSGNEQFF; CDR3nt: TGTGCCAGCTCACCACTTTCAGGCAATGAGCAGTTCTTC
v_gene: TRBV6-5; j_gene: TRBJ1-2; d_gene: .; abundance: .; CDR3aa: CASFNRGYTF; CDR3nt: TGTGCCAGCTTCAACCGGGGCTACACCTTC
v_gene: TRBV19; j_gene: TRBJ1-1; d_gene: .; abundance: .; CDR3aa: CASSIFGVGGANTEAFF; CDR3nt: TGTGCCAGTAGTATCTTTGGCGTCGGGGGGGCTAACACTGAAGCTTTCTTT
v_gene: TRBV25-1; j_gene: TRBJ1-4; d_gene: TRBD1; abundance: .; CDR3aa: CASRLGTDNEKLFF; CDR3nt: TGTGCCAGCCGCCTGGGGACAGATAATGAAAAACTGTTTTTT
v_gene: TRBV10-2; j_gene: TRBJ2-7; d_gene: TRBD1; abundance: .; CDR3aa: CAGRQGASYEQYF; CDR3nt: TGCGCCGGCCGGCAGGGGGCTTCCTACGAGCAGTACTTC
v_gene: TRBV18; j_gene: TRBJ2-2; d_gene: .; abundance: .; CDR3aa: CASSPREQGRTGELFF; CDR3nt: TGTGCCAGCTCACCACGAGAACAGGGGAGGACCGGGGAGCTGTTTTTT
v_gene: TRBV15; j_gene: TRBJ1-2; d_gene: TRBD1; abundance: .; CDR3aa: CATSRDLGGDRAFGYTF; CDR3nt: TGTGCCACCAGCAGAGATCTGGGCGGGGACAGGGCATTCGGCTACACCTTC
v_gene: TRBV9; j_gene: TRBJ1-1; d_gene: .; abundance: .; CDR3aa: CASSVLADPRGGGNTEAFF; CDR3nt: TGTGCCAGCAGCGTCTTGGCGGACCCTCGGGGGGGAGGCAACACTGAAGCTTTCTTT
v_gene: TRBV11-2; j_gene: TRBJ1-5; d_gene: TRBD1; abundance: .; CDR3aa: CASSLRTGMGQPQHF; CDR3nt: TGTGCCAGCAGCCTGAGGACAGGGATGGGTCAGCCCCAGCATTTT
v_gene: TRBV9; j_gene: TRBJ1-3; d_gene: .; abundance: once; CDR3aa: CASSFRQGNTIYF; CDR3nt: TGTGCCAGCAGCTTCCGACAGGGAAACACCATATATTTT
v_gene: TRBV2; j_gene: TRBJ1-2; d_gene: TRBD1; abundance: .; CDR3aa: CASMGSGGLYGYTF; CDR3nt: TGTGCCAGCATGGGGTCAGGGGGTTTGTATGGCTACACCTTC
v_gene: TRBV9; j_gene: TRBJ2-1; d_gene: .; abundance: once; CDR3aa: CASSVAAYNEQFF; CDR3nt: TGTGCCAGCAGCGTAGCAGCCTACAATGAGCAGTTCTTC
v_gene: TRBV12-5; j_gene: TRBJ1-6; d_gene: TRBD1; abundance: .; CDR3aa: CASGLGQAKNSPLHF; CDR3nt: TGTGCTAGTGGCCTCGGACAGGCCAAAAATTCACCCCTCCACTTT
v_gene: TRBV19; j_gene: TRBJ1-6; d_gene: TRBD1; abundance: .; CDR3aa: CASNSGTGNSPLHF; CDR3nt: TGTGCCAGTAACTCCGGGACAGGCAATTCACCCCTCCACTTT
v_gene: TRBV21-1; j_gene: TRBJ2-5; d_gene: .; abundance: .; CDR3aa: CASSKLLRNRGETQYF; CDR3nt: TGTGCCAGCAGCAAACTCCTACGGAACAGGGGAGAGACCCAGTACTTC
v_gene: TRBV29-1; j_gene: TRBJ1-1; d_gene: .; abundance: .; CDR3aa: CSVGSGIEAFF; CDR3nt: TGCAGCGTTGGATCGGGAATTGAAGCTTTCTTT
v_gene: TRBV5-1; j_gene: TRBJ2-2; d_gene: TRBD2; abundance: .; CDR3aa: CASSLAGGYTGELFF; CDR3nt: TGCGCCAGCAGCTTGGCCGGGGGGTACACCGGGGAGCTGTTTTTT
v_gene: TRBV4-2; j_gene: TRBJ2-7; d_gene: .; abundance: .; CDR3aa: CASSPYRGYEQYF; CDR3nt: TGTGCCAGCAGCCCGTACCGGGGCTACGAGCAGTACTTC
v_gene: TRBV9; j_gene: TRBJ1-2; d_gene: .; abundance: .; CDR3aa: CASSTQQGFGFGYTF; CDR3nt: TGTGCCAGCAGCACCCAACAGGGATTTGGGTTTGGCTACACCTTC
v_gene: TRBV24-1; j_gene: TRBJ2-1; d_gene: .; abundance: .; CDR3aa: CATRRSFSDNEQFF; CDR3nt: TGTGCCACCAGACGGTCGTTTTCGGACAATGAGCAGTTCTTC
v_gene: TRBV7-9; j_gene: TRBJ1-2; d_gene: .; abundance: few; CDR3aa: CASSLGDYYGGYTF; CDR3nt: TGTGCCAGCAGCTTGGGGGACTATTACGGTGGCTACACCTTC
v_gene: TRBV12-5; j_gene: TRBJ2-3; d_gene: .; abundance: .; CDR3aa: CASGPTGTDTQYF; CDR3nt: TGTGCTAGTGGACCAACTGGCACAGATACGCAGTATTTT
v_gene: TRBV14; j_gene: TRBJ2-7; d_gene: TRBD2; abundance: .; CDR3aa: CASAAGGAEGTYEQYF; CDR3nt: TGTGCCAGCGCGGCGGGGGGAGCCGAGGGAACCTACGAGCAGTACTTC
v_gene: TRBV4-1; j_gene: TRBJ1-1; d_gene: .; abundance: .; CDR3aa: CASSQMQGLNTEAFF; CDR3nt: TGCGCCAGCAGCCAAATGCAGGGGTTGAACACTGAAGCTTTCTTT
v_gene: TRBV5-8; j_gene: TRBJ2-2; d_gene: .; abundance: .; CDR3aa: CASSFLTQVVGELFF; CDR3nt: TGTGCCAGCAGCTTTCTTACCCAGGTAGTCGGGGAGCTGTTTTTT
v_gene: TRBV30; j_gene: TRBJ2-3; d_gene: TRBD2; abundance: .; CDR3aa: CAWNEASGGMGDTQYF; CDR3nt: TGTGCCTGGAACGAAGCTAGCGGGGGGATGGGAGATACGCAGTATTTT
v_gene: TRBV2; j_gene: TRBJ1-2; d_gene: TRBD1; abundance: .; CDR3aa: CASSSGQGRGYTF; CDR3nt: TGTGCCAGCAGTTCGGGACAGGGTCGTGGCTACACCTTC
v_gene: TRBV4-2; j_gene: TRBJ2-5; d_gene: TRBD2; abundance: few; CDR3aa: CASSLQSGGGGTQYF; CDR3nt: TGTGCCAGCAGCCTTCAATCGGGAGGCGGTGGGACCCAGTACTTC
v_gene: TRBV19; j_gene: TRBJ1-2; d_gene: TRBD1; abundance: .; CDR3aa: CASSPTDRGQVRYTF; CDR3nt: TGTGCCAGTAGTCCGACGGACAGGGGGCAGGTTCGCTACACCTTC